The rows below give T cell receptor beta chains drawn from one sample of a study of regulatory T cells in long-lasting Graves disease. TCRdb re-called the multiplex PCR reads through MiXCR, storing one row per CDR3 protein. Of under 800,000 distinct CDR3 sequences listed, 16% were seen once; the top ten hold about 20%. These data also featured in a second study, about T cells in Graves' hyperthyroidism and ophthalmopathy.

This sample comprised peripheral blood mononuclear cells (PBMCs), obtained at new diagnosis, from a patient treated with antithyroid drugs. These receptors were obtained from a woman between 25 and 40 years old with Graves disease. Each CDR3 is given with its conserved first and last residue. The order of the fields is clone size, J gene, V gene, D gene, CDR3 DNA, CDR3 protein. A D gene is named only where the DNA matches it firmly. The size entry is marked missing in some rows and otherwise reads once, few, many or a size class.

NA	TRBJ2-7	TRBV19	TRBD1	TGTGCCACCGAGAGGACAGGGGGCGCAGACGAGCAGTACTTC	CATERTGGADEQYF
few	TRBJ1-2	TRBV12-3/TRBV12-4	NA	TGTGCCAGCAGGCGAAGAGGGGGCTACACCTTC	CASRRRGGYTF
many	TRBJ1-1	TRBV5-1	NA	TGCGCCAGCAGCTTGGCCGGCAGACCTCCAGGGGACACTGAAGCTTTCTTT	CASSLAGRPPGDTEAFF
many	TRBJ1-1	TRBV3-1	NA	TGTGCCAGCAGCCCCACGCATATCACAAACACTGAAGCTTTCTTT	CASSPTHITNTEAFF
many	TRBJ2-1	TRBV10-3	NA	TGTGCCATCAGTGATCGACAGGGAGGGTACAATGAGCAGTTCTTC	CAISDRQGGYNEQFF
few	TRBJ1-5	TRBV19	NA	TGTGCCAGTAGCCTTTCTCCTGGACAGCCCCAGCATTTT	CASSLSPGQPQHF
few	TRBJ1-5	TRBV14	NA	TGTGCCAGCAGCCCCAATGTTGGACTATATAGCAATCAGCCCCAGCATTTT	CASSPNVGLYSNQPQHF
NA	TRBJ1-6	TRBV27	NA	TGTGCCAGCAGTTTATCGGGGGGGCGCTCACCCCTCCACTTT	CASSLSGGRSPLHF
few	TRBJ2-5	TRBV18	NA	TGTGCCAGCTCACGGGGCCCTACGGAGACCCAGTACTTC	CASSRGPTETQYF
many	TRBJ2-3	TRBV2	NA	TGTGCCAGCTATGACTTCCTGCAGGGTCAATATTTT	CASYDFLQGQYF
many	TRBJ1-5	TRBV18	TRBD1	TGTGCCAGCAGCCCAACAGGGGGACAGCCCCAGCATTTT	CASSPTGGQPQHF
few	TRBJ2-7	TRBV19	NA	TGTGCCAGTCGCGGGACTTCCTACGAGCAGTACTTC	CASRGTSYEQYF
few	TRBJ2-4	TRBV28	NA	TGTGCCAGCAGGGGCTCTGTAGCCAAAAACATTCAGTACTTC	CASRGSVAKNIQYF
few	TRBJ2-5	TRBV20-1	NA	TGCAGTGCTAGCTGGGCAGGGAAAGAGACCCAGTACTTC	CSASWAGKETQYF
few	TRBJ2-1	TRBV19	NA	TGTGCCAGTAGTAAAAGACAGGACTACAATGAGCAGTTCTTC	CASSKRQDYNEQFF
NA	TRBJ1-2	TRBV10-2	NA	TGCGCCAGCAGGAGGGGGGCTTACTATGGCTACACCTTC	CASRRGAYYGYTF